This T cell receptor (beta chain) was retrieved from a study of breast tumors, draining lymph nodes, adjacent tissues. On this clonotype: Its antigen is not known.

TCRdb re-called the multiplex PCR reads through MiXCR, storing one row per CDR3 protein. The top ten hold 1.1% of the sample, which has 290,000 or so distinct CDR3 sequences, 30% seen once. The lymph nodes were axillary draining lymph nodes from breast cancer patients. The V and J ends lost 6 bases and 0 bases respectively, with 9 bases between them. Germline lookup yields CDR1 SQVTM and CDR2 ANQGSEA. This CDR3 has 13 amino acids. The study's findings and limits: Luminal-like breast cancer showed significantly higher tumor–nontumor repertoire similarity than basal-like.

Material for sequencing was axillary lymph node tissue. This receptor was obtained from a female donor with breast cancer. Some clones in this sample may be carry-over from other donors' samples. The J gene is TRBJ2-1, the V gene TRBV29-1; D gene ambiguous. The CDR3: CSVGPNSYNEQFF. For the CDR3, the DNA is TGCAGCGTAGGTCCCAACTCCTACAATGAGCAGTTCTTC.